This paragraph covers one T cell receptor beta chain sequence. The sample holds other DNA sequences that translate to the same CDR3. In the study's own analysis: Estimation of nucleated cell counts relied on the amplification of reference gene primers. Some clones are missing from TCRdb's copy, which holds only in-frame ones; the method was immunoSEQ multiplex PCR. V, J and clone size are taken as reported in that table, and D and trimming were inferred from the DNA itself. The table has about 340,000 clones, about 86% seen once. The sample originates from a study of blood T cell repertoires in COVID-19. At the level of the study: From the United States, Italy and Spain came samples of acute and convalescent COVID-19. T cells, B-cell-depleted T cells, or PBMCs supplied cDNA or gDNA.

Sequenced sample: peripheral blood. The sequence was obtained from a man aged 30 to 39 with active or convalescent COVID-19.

The CDR3 DNA reads as TGTGCCAGTACTATCCTAAGCGGGAGGGATGATGGGGATGAGCAGTTCTTC. It translates to CASTILSGRDDGDEQFF. The chain combines TRBV19 with TRBJ2-1; 10 bases map to TRBD2. This CDR3 is built from 17 residues. Trimming took 7 bases from V and 8 from J; bases not matched to a gene: 17. CDR1 is LNHDA and CDR2 is SQIVND in the germline V gene (reference sequence).